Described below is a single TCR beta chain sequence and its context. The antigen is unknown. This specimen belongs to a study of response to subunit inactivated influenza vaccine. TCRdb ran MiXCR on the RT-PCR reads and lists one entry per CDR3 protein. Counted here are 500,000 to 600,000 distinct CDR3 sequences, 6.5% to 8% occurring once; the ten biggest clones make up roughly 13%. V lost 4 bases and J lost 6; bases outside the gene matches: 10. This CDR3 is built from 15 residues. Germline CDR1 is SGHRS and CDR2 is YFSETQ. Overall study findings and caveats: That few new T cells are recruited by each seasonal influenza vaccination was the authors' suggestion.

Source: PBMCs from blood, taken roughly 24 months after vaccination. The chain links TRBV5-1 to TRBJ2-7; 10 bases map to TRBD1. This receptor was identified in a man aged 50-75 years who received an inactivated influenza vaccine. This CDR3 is CASSQVWDRGLEQYF. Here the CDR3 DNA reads TGCGCCAGCAGCCAAGTCTGGGACAGGGGCCTCGAGCAGTACTTC.